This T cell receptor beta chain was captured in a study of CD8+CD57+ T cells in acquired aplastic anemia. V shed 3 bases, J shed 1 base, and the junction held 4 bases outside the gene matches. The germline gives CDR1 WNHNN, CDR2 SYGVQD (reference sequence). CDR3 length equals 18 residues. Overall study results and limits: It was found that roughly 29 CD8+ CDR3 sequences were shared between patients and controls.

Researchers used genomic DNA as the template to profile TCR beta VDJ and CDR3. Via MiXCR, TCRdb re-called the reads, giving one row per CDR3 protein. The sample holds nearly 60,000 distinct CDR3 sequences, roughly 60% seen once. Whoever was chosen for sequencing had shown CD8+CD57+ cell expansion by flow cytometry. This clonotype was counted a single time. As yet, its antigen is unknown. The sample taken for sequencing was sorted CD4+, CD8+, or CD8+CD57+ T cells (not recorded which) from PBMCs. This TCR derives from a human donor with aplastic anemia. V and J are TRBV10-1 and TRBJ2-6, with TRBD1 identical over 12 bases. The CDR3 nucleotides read TGCGCCAGCAGTGAACCGGGACAGGGGGCATCTGGGGCCAACGTCCTGACTTTC. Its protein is CASSEPGQGASGANVLTF.